These 16 T cell receptor beta chains were sequenced from one sample in a study of PD-L1 blockade in urothelial cancer. The time point is: pretreatment peripheral blood. Clones were read by immunoSEQ multiplex PCR, and TCRdb kept only the in-frame ones, dropping some. The table has around 100,000 clones, around nine tenths seen once. The starting material was PBMCs, obtained around atezolizumab (anti-PD-L1) treatment. Every receptor here comes from a man between 60 and 75 years old with urothelial cancer.

V and J are TRBV5-1 and TRBJ2-5; TRBD1 matches 7 bases. The germline gives CDR1 SGHRS, CDR2 YFSETQ. The length of the CDR3 is 15 residues. V was clipped by 2 bases and J by 5 bases; unmatched bases: 9. The CDR3 spells CASSFGQGVGETQYF. The CDR3 bases are TGCGCCAGCAGCTTCGGTCAGGGGGTAGGGGAGACCCAGTACTTC.

This clone was observed a single time. The chain is built from TRBV15 and TRBJ2-7; 13 nucleotides agree with TRBD2. V shed 1 base, J shed 4 bases, and the junction held 10 bases outside the gene matches. Germline V gene data show CDR1 as LNHNV and CDR2 as YYDKDF (reference sequence). The CDR3 length is 18 residues. This CDR3 is CATSRAIGLAGEMYEQYF. DNA of the CDR3: TGTGCCACCAGCAGAGCTATCGGACTAGCGGGAGAGATGTACGAGCAGTACTTC.

This chain connects TRBV11-3 to TRBJ2-1, with 10 bases fitting TRBD1. The length of the CDR3 is 16 residues. V lost 5 bases to trimming and J lost 4 bases; unmatched junction nucleotides: 8. The germline CDR1 and CDR2 sequences are SGHNT and YENEEA. The chain's CDR3 is CASSPGTGEVYNEQFF. CDR3 coding DNA: TGTGCCAGCAGCCCAGGGACAGGGGAAGTTTACAATGAGCAGTTCTTC.

V is TRBV6-5 and J is TRBJ1-5, with D unclear. The V gene lost 4 bases and the J gene lost 5 bases, with 18 bases spanning the gap. The CDR3 is made up of 16 amino acids. Germline V gene data show CDR1 as MNHEY and CDR2 as SVGAGI. The CDR3 DNA reads TGTGCCAGCAGTTCATCTATGGGGAGTGGGGATCAGCCCCAGCATTTT. Its translation: CASSSSMGSGDQPQHF.

The chain combines TRBV2 with TRBJ2-7, with D possibly being TRBD2 (5 bases). Trimming shortened V by 5 bases and J by 2 bases, and 16 bases separated the two germline ends. CDR1 and CDR2 from the germline V gene are SNHLY and FYNNEI. CDR3 size: 15 residues. The CDR3 DNA reads TGTGCCAGCAGTCTCAGGAGCGGAGATACCTACGAGCAGTACTTC. Encoded protein: CASSLRSGDTYEQYF.

The CDR3 loop reads CAVQAGNGANVLTF. The CDR3 DNA sequence: TGTGCCGTCCAAGCCGGGAACGGGGCCAACGTCCTGACTTTC. The chain carries TRBV10-3 and TRBJ2-6; maybe TRBD2 (5 bases). V was pared by 11 bases and J by 4 bases, with 15 bases between. The CDR3 loop spans 14 amino acids. Germline values: CDR1 ENHRY, CDR2 SYGVKD.

Here the CDR3 reads CASSPLANRGSYNEQFF. The CDR3 nucleotides read TGTGCCAGCAGTCCCCTAGCCAACAGGGGCTCCTACAATGAGCAGTTCTTC. This chain uses TRBV25-1 with TRBJ2-1, with 7 bases lining up with TRBD1. Germline lookup yields CDR1 MGHDK and CDR2 SYGVNS. The CDR3 has 17 amino acids. V trimming: 5 bases; J trimming: 0 bases; junction bases outside the gene matches: 10.

This chain uses TRBV4-1 with TRBJ2-1; TRBD2 agrees at 11 bases. Germline CDR1 is MGHRA and CDR2 is YSYEKL. The CDR3 is made up of 14 amino acids. Germline trimming cut 3 bases from V and 10 bases from J; bases unmatched to any gene: 5. As DNA, the CDR3 is TGCGCCAGCAGCCATAGGACTAGCGGGTCAGAGCAGTTCTTC. It specifies CASSHRTSGSEQFF.

The J gene is TRBJ2-4, the V gene TRBV7-2; D may be TRBD2 (6 bases). CDR3 length: 16 amino acids. Germline V CDR1 and CDR2: SGHTA, FQGNSA. V was cut by 1 base and J by 8 bases, with 18 bases left in between. CDR3 DNA: TGTGCCAGCAGCTTAGTAAGGAGGGCCGGGGGAGACATTCAGTACTTC. This encodes CASSLVRRAGGDIQYF.

The genes are TRBV18 and TRBJ2-3; 7 bases align to TRBD1. In germline, CDR1 is KGHSH, CDR2 LQKENI. This CDR3 spans 16 amino acids. The V segment lost 5 bases and the J segment 2 bases; nucleotides outside the gene matches: 10. CDR3 sequence reads: CASSYRGSLPTDTQYF. The CDR3 DNA is TGTGCCAGCTCATACAGGGGATCCTTACCCACAGATACGCAGTATTTT.

The chain couples TRBV7-2 to TRBJ2-3, with D possibly being TRBD2 (7 bases). The CDR3 runs to 16 residues. The V and J ends lost 1 base and 1 base respectively, with 12 bases between them. CDR1 is SGHTA and CDR2 is FQGNSA in the germline V gene. The CDR3 region has the DNA TGTGCCAGCAGCTTAGTGGCGGGGGCACGCACAGATACGCAGTATTTT. It encodes CASSLVAGARTDTQYF.

The genes are TRBV2 and TRBJ1-1, with unresolved D. This CDR3 is built from 11 residues. Germline CDR1 and CDR2: SNHLY and FYNNEI. The V end was cut by 6 bases, the J end by 5 bases, with 7 bases between. In DNA, the CDR3 is TGTGCCAGCAGCTGGGAGACTGAAGCTTTCTTT. Its translation: CASSWETEAFF.

The rearrangement uses TRBV6-9 and TRBJ1-1, with D unresolved. The V end lost 0 bases, the J end lost 9 bases, and 11 bases lay between the germline ends. The CDR3 contains 13 residues. CDR1 and CDR2 from the germline V gene are MNHGY and SVAAGI. The CDR3 DNA follows: TGTGCCAGCAGTTATTCTGTCCGAGGGCAAGCTTTCTTT. Its translation: CASSYSVRGQAFF.

The V and J genes are TRBV7-7 and TRBJ2-3; 10 bases are shared with TRBD2. Germline trimming cut 6 bases from V and 5 bases from J; bases unmatched to any gene: 14. Germline V gives CDR1 SSHAT, CDR2 FNYEAQ (reference sequence). CDR3 length: 17 residues. The DNA of the CDR3 is TGTGCCAGCAGTTCAGGGGGGAGCGGGGGGGCCCGAGATACGCAGTATTTT. It encodes CASSSGGSGGARDTQYF.

This sequence joins TRBV4-3 and TRBJ2-4; 10 nucleotides match TRBD2. V was pared by 0 bases and J by 7 bases, with 6 bases of the junction left unmatched. The CDR3 is 16 residues long. CDR1 is LGHNA, CDR2 YSLEER, per germline. CDR3 DNA: TGCGCCAGCAGCCAAGATTGGGGACTAGCGTACAACATTCAGTACTTC. Translated, it gives CASSQDWGLAYNIQYF.

The chain employs TRBV28 and TRBJ1-2, with D uncertain. The CDR3 extends over 12 amino acids. The V and J ends lost 8 bases and 4 bases respectively, with 11 bases between them. Per the germline V gene, CDR1 is MDHEN and CDR2 is SYDVKM. CDR3 nucleotide sequence: TGTGCCAGCCTAGCTCTACCCTATGGCTACACCTTC. It translates to CASLALPYGYTF.